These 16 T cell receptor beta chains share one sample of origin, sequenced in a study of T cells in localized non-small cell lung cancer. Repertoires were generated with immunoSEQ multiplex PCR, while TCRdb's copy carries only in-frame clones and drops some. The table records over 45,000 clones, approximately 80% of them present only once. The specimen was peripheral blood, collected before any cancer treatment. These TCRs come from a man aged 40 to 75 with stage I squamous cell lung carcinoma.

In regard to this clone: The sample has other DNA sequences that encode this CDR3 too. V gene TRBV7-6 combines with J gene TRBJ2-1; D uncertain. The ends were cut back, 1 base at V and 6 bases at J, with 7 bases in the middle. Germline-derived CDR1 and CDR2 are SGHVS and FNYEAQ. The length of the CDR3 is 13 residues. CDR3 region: CASSLVGRNEQFF. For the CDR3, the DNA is TGTGCCAGCAGCTTAGTCGGTCGCAATGAGCAGTTCTTC.

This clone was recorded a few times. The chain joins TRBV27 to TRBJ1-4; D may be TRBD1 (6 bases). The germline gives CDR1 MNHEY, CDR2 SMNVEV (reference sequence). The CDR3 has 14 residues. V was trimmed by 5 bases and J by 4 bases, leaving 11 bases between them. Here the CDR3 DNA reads TGTGCCAGCAGTAGGGGGACCGGTAATGAAAAACTGTTTTTT. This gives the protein CASSRGTGNEKLFF.

CDR3 amino acids: CASSQWGDSNQPQHF. CDR3 DNA: TGCGCCAGCAGCCAATGGGGCGATAGCAATCAGCCCCAGCATTTT. V and J are TRBV4-1 and TRBJ1-5; perhaps TRBD1 as D (5 bases). CDR1 and CDR2 from the germline V gene are MGHRA and YSYEKL. The CDR3 contains 15 residues. V lost 2 bases, J lost 0 bases, and 8 bases lay in between.

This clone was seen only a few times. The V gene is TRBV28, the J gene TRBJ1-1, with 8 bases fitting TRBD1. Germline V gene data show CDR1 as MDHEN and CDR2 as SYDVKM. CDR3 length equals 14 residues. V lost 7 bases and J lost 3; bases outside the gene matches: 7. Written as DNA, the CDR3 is TGTGCCAGCAACTTGGGACAGGCGCACACTGAAGCTTTCTTT. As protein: CASNLGQAHTEAFF.

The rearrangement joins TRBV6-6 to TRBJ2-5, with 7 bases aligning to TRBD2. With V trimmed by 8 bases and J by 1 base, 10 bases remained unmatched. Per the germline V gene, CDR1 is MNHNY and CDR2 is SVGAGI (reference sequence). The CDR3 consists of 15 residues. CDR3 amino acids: CASGLRSGTQETQYF. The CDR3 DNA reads TGTGCCAGCGGTCTTCGGAGCGGGACCCAAGAGACCCAGTACTTC.

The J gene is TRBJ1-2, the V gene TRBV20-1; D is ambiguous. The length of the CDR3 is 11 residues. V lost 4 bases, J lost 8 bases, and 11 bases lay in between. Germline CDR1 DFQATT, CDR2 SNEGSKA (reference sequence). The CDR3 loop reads CSAMTRSGYTF. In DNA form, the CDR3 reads TGCAGTGCTATGACAAGATCGGGCTACACCTTC.

The CDR3 nucleotides read TGTGCCAGTAGCTGGGACAGGAGATACGAGCAGTACTTC. This translates into CASSWDRRYEQYF. The chain couples TRBV19 to TRBJ2-7; 8 bases align to TRBD1. The CDR3 consists of 13 residues. V trimming: 6 bases; J trimming: 4 bases; junction bases outside the gene matches: 5. The germline V gene encodes CDR1 LNHDA and CDR2 SQIVND (reference sequence).

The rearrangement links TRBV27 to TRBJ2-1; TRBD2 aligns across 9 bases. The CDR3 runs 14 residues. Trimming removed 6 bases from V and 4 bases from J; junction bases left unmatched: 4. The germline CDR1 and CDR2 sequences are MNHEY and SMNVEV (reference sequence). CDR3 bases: TGTGCCAGCAGATTAGCGGGGGCATACAATGAGCAGTTCTTC. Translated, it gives CASRLAGAYNEQFF.

As DNA, the CDR3 is TGCGCCAGCACCAAGGCTTATACCGGGACAGGGCTGGAGACCCAGTACTTC. Protein: CASTKAYTGTGLETQYF. The rearrangement links TRBV4-1 to TRBJ2-5; TRBD1 matches 9 bases. The CDR3 length is 17 residues. The germline CDR1 and CDR2 sequences are MGHRA and YSYEKL. Trimming at V came to 7 bases and at J to 5 bases, leaving 17 bases not matched to a gene.

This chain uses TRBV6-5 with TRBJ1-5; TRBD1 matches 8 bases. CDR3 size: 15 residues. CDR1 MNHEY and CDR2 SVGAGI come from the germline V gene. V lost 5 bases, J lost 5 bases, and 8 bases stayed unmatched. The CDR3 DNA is TGTGCCAGCAGTATCTCTGGGACAGGATATCAGCCCCAGCATTTT. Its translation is CASSISGTGYQPQHF.

This CDR3 is CASSSPAYEQYF. DNA of the CDR3: TGTGCCAGCAGTTCTCCCGCTTACGAGCAGTACTTC. The chain couples TRBV27 to TRBJ2-7; D unclear. This CDR3 region has 12 residues. Germline V CDR1 and CDR2: MNHEY, SMNVEV (reference sequence). Deletions cut 4 bases from V and 4 bases from J, with 8 bases between.

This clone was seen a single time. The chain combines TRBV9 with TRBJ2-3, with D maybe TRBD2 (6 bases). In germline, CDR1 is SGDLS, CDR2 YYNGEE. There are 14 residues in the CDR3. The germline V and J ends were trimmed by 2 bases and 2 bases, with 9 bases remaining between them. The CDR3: CASSVGGFTDTQYF. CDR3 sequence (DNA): TGTGCCAGCAGCGTCGGGGGATTCACAGATACGCAGTATTTT.

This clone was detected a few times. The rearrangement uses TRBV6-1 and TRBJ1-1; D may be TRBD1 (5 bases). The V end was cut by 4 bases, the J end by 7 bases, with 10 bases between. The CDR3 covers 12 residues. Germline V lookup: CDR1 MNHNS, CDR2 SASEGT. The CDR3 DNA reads TGTGCCAGCAGTGTCCAGGGAGGTGAAGCTTTCTTT. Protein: CASSVQGGEAFF.

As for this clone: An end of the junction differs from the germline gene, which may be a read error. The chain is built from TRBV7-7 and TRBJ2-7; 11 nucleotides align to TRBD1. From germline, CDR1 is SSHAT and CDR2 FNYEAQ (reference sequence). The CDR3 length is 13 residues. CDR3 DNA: TGTGCTAGCAGTCGGGGGACAGGGGGCGAGCAGTACTTC. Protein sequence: CASSRGTGGEQYF.

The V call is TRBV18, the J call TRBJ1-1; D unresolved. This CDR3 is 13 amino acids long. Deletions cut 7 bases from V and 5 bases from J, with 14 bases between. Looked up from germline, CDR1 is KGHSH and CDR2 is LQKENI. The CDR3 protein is CASLTRASTEAFF. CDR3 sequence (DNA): TGTGCCAGCTTAACTAGGGCGAGTACTGAAGCTTTCTTT.

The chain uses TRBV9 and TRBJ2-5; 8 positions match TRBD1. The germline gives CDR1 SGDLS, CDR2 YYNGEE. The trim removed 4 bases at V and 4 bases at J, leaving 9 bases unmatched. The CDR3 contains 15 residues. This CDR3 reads CASSFQGARGETQYF. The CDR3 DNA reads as TGTGCCAGCAGCTTCCAGGGGGCGCGAGGAGAGACCCAGTACTTC. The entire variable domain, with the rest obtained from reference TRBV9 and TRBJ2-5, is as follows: DSGVTQTPKHLITATGQRVTLRCSPRSGDLSVYWYQQSLDQGLQFLIQYYNGEERAKGNILERFSAQQFPDLHSELNLSSLELGDSALYFCASSFQGARGETQYFGPGTRLLVL.